This T cell receptor (beta chain) is drawn from a study of cytomegalovirus exposure and HLA in healthy donors. Across the study: About 85 million unique TCRs from HLA-typed donors were held in an early release of data.

The length of the CDR3 is 14 residues. The V gene end was trimmed by 5 bases and the J gene end by 6 bases; junction bases not matched to a gene: 7. CDR1 is MDHEN, CDR2 SYDVKM, per germline. Study-wide results and caveats: In a later analysis, TCR beta V- and J-gene trimming was associated with a missense DCLRE1C variant.

This clone came up a few times. The antigen is undetermined. The PCR ran on 60 Vbeta and 13 Jbeta primers. TCRdb's copy holds only in-frame clones and misses some; the assay was immunoSEQ multiplex PCR. The repertoire has approximately 70,000 clones, about 74% of them found once; the top ten carry 22%. This TCR was sampled from a woman between 25 and 40 years old in good health and CMV-seropositive. Sample: PBMCs. This chain uses TRBV28 with TRBJ1-5, with 7 bases identical to TRBD1. The CDR3 here is CASSPRQGSQPQHF. In DNA, the CDR3 is TGTGCCAGCAGTCCCAGACAGGGAAGTCAGCCCCAGCATTTT.